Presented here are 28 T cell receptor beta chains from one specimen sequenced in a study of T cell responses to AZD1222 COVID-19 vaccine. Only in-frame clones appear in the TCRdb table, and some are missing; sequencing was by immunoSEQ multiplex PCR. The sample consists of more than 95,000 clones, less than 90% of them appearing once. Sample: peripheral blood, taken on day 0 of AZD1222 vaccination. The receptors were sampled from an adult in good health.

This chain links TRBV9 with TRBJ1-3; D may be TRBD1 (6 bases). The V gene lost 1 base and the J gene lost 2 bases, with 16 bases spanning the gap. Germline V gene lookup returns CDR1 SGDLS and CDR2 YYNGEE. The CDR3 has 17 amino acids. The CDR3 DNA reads TGTGCCAGCAGCGTAAACTGGCGGGGGCGCGCTGGAAACACCATATATTTT. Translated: CASSVNWRGRAGNTIYF.

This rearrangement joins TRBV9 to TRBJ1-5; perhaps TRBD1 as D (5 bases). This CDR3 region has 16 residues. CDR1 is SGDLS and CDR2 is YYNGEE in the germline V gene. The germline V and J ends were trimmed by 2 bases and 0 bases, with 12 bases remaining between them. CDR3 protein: CASSVTGDLSNQPQHF. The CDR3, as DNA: TGTGCCAGCAGCGTTACCGGGGACCTTAGCAATCAGCCCCAGCATTTT.

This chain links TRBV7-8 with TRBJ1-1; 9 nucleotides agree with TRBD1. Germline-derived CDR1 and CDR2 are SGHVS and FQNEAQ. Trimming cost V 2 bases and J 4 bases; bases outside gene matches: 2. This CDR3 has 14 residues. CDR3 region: CASSLKGQGTEAFF. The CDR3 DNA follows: TGTGCCAGCAGCTTAAAGGGACAGGGCACTGAAGCTTTCTTT.

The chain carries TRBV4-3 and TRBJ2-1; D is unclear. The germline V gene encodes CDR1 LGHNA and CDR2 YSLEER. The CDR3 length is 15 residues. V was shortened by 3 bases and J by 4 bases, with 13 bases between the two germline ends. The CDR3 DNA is TGCGCCAGCAGCCAGGAATGGACCAAGTACAATGAGCAGTTCTTC. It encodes CASSQEWTKYNEQFF.

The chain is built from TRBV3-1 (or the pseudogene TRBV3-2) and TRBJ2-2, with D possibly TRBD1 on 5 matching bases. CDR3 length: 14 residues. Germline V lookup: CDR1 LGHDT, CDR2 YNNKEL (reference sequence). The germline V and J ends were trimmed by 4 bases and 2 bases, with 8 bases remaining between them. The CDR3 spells CASSPRTNTGELFF. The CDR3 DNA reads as TGTGCCAGCAGCCCCCGGACAAACACCGGGGAGCTGTTTTTT.

CDR3 nucleotides: TGTGCCTGGAGGTTCGGCAATGAGCAGTTCTTC. Translation: CAWRFGNEQFF. The chain joins TRBV30 to TRBJ2-1; D gene ambiguous. This CDR3 spans 11 amino acids. Trimming cost V 3 bases and J 6 bases, with 6 bases left between them. Germline CDR1 is GTSNPN and CDR2 is SVGIG (reference sequence).

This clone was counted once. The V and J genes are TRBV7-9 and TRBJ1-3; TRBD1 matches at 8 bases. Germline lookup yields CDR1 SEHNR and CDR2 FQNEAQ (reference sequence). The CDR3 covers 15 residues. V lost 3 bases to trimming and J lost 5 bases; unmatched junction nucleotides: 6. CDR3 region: CASSFAGGTRNTIYF. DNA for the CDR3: TGTGCCAGCAGCTTTGCAGGGGGCACTAGAAACACCATATATTTT.

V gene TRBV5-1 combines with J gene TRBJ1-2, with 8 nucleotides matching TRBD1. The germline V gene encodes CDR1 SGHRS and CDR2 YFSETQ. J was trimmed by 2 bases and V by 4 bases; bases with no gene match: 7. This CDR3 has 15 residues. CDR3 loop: CASSTGQATNYGYTF. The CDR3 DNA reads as TGCGCCAGCAGCACGGGACAGGCGACGAACTATGGCTACACCTTC.

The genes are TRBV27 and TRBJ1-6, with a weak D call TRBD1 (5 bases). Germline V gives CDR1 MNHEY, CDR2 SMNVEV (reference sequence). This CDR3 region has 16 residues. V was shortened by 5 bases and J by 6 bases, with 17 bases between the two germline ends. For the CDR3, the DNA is TGTGCCAGCAGTCTTACCCCGGGACGGACTAATTCACCCCTCCACTTT. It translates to CASSLTPGRTNSPLHF.

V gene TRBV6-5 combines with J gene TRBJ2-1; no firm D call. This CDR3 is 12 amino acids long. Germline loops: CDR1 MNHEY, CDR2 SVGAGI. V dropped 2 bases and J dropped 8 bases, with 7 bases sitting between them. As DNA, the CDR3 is TGTGCCAGCAGTTACGGGTTGGATGAGCAGTTCTTC. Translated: CASSYGLDEQFF.

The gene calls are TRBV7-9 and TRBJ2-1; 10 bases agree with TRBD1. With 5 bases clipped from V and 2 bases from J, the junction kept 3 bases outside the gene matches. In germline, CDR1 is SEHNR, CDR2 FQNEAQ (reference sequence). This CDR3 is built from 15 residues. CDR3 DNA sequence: TGTGCCAGCAGCCAGGGACAGGGGACCTACAATGAGCAGTTCTTC. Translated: CASSQGQGTYNEQFF.

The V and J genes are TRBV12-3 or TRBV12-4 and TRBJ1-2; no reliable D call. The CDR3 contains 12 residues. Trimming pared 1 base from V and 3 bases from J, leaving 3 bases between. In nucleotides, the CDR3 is TGTGCCAGCAGTTTAGGGTACTATGGCTACACCTTC. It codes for CASSLGYYGYTF.

Here the CDR3 DNA reads TGTGCCAGCAGTTACGTGCGGGGGGCGCAAGATGGCTACACCTTC. Encoded protein: CASSYVRGAQDGYTF. V gene TRBV6-6 combines with J gene TRBJ1-2, with D tentatively TRBD1 (6 bases). V dropped 2 bases and J dropped 6 bases, with 16 bases sitting between them. This CDR3 has 15 residues. The germline CDR1 and CDR2 sequences are MNHNY and SVGAGI (reference sequence).

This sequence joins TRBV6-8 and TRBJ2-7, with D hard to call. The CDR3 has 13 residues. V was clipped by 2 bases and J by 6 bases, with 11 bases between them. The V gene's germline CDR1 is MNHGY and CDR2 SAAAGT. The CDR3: CASSYLPSGEQYF. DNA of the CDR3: TGTGCCAGCAGTTACCTACCGTCCGGCGAGCAGTACTTC.

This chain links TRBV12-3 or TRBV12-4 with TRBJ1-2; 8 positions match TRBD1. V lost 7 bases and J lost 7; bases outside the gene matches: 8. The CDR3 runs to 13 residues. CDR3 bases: TGTGCCAGCATTCTGACAGGGGCTGGTGGCTACACCTTC. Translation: CASILTGAGGYTF.

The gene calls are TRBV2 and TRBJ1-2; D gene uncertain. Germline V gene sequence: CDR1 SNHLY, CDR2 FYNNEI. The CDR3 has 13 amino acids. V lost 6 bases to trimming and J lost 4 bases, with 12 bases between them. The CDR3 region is CASRDDTLYGYTF. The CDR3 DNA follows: TGTGCCAGCAGGGATGACACTCTCTATGGCTACACCTTC.

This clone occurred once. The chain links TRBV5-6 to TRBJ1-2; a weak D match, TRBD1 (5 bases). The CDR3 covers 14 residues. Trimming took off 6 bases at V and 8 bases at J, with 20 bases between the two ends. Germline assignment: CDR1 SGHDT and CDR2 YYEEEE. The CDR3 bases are TGTGCCAGCAACCAGTGGTGGGGACCCTACGGCTACACCTTC. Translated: CASNQWWGPYGYTF.

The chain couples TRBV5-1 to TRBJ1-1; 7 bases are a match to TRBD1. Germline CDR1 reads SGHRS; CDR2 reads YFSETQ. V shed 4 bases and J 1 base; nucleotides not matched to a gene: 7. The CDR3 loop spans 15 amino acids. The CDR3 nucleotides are TGCGCCAGCAGCCTCCGGACAGGACAGAACACTGAAGCTTTCTTT. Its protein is CASSLRTGQNTEAFF.

The CDR3 is CASSQEASGQREQYF. CDR3 bases: TGTGCCAGCAGCCAAGAGGCTAGCGGCCAGAGGGAGCAGTACTTC. The chain is built from TRBV4-2 and TRBJ2-7, with TRBD2 matching 7 bases. Germline trimming cut 0 bases from V and 7 bases from J; bases unmatched to any gene: 9. The CDR3 has 15 residues. The V gene's germline CDR1 is LGHNA and CDR2 YNFKEQ.

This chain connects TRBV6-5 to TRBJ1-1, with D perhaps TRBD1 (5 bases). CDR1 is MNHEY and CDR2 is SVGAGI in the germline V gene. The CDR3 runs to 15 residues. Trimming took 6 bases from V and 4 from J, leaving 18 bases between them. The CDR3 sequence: CASSPWVRGATEAFF. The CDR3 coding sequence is TGTGCCAGCAGCCCCTGGGTTAGGGGCGCCACTGAAGCTTTCTTT.

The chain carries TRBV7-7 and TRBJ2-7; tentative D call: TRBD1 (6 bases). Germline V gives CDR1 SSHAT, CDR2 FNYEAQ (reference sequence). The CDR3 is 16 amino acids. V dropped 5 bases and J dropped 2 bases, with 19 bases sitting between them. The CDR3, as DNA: TGTGCCAGCAGCGGTAGGGGGTTCCGTCCAGCCTACGAGCAGTACTTC. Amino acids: CASSGRGFRPAYEQYF.

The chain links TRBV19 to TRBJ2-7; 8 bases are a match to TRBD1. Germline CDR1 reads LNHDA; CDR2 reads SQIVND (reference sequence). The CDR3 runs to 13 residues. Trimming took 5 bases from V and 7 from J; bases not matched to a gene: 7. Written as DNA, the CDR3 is TGTGCCAGTAGTGAGGACAGGGAAGGTGAGCAGTACTTC. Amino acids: CASSEDREGEQYF.

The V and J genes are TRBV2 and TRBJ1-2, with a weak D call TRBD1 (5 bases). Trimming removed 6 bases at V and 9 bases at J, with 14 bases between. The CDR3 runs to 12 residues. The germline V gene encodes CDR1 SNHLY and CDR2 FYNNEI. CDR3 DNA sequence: TGTGCCAGCAGGGGGGAGACGCGTAGCTACACCTTC. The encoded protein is CASRGETRSYTF. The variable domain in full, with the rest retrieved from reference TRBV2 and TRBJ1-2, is EPEVTQTPSHQVTQMGQEVILRCVPISNHLYFYWYRQILGQKVEFLVSFYNNEISEKSEIFDDQFSVERPDGSNFTLKIRSTKLEDSAMYFCASRGETRSYTFGSGTRLTVV.

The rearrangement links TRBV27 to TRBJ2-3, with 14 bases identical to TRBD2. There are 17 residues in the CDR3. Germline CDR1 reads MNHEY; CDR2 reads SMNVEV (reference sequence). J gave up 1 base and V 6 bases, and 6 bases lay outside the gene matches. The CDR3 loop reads CASSRLAGGQGTDTQYF. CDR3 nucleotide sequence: TGTGCCAGCAGCAGACTAGCGGGGGGGCAGGGCACAGATACGCAGTATTTT.

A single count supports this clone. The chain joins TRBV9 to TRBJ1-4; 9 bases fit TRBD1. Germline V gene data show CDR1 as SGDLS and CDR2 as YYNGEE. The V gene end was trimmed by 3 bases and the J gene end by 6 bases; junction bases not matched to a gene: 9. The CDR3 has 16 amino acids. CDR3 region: CASSDTQGAADEKLFF. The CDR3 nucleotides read TGTGCCAGCAGCGACACACAGGGGGCTGCTGATGAAAAACTGTTTTTT.

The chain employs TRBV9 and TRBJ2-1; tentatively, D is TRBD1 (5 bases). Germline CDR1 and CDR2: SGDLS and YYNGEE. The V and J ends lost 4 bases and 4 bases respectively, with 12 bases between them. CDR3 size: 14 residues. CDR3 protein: CASSSSDTYNEQFF. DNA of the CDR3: TGTGCCAGCAGCTCCTCGGACACTTACAATGAGCAGTTCTTC.

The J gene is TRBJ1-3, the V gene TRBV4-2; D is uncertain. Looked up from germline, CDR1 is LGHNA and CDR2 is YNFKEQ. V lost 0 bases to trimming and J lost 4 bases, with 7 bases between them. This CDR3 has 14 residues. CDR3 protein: CASSQDPLGNTIYF. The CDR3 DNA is TGTGCCAGCAGCCAAGATCCCCTCGGAAACACCATATATTTT.

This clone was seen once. The CDR3 region has the DNA TGTGCCAGCAGCGTTTTTGAGATCCCCAGGCTAGGTGAGCAGTACTTC. This gives the protein CASSVFEIPRLGEQYF. The chain employs TRBV9 and TRBJ2-7; D is uncertain. This CDR3 comprises 16 residues. The germline CDR1 and CDR2 sequences are SGDLS and YYNGEE. Trimming cost V 2 bases and J 7 bases, with 22 bases left between them.